The TCR beta chain described here comes from a study of T-cell reconstitution after alpha-beta-depleted transplantation in children. During its preparation, the TCRbeta library received unique molecular identifiers. TCRdb processed the PCR reads anew with MiXCR; each CDR3 protein has one entry. The sample yields 700,000 or so distinct CDR3 sequences, about an eighth seen once. The germline gives CDR1 MNHEY, CDR2 SVGAGI. V lost 4 bases and J lost 1, with 7 bases in between. This CDR3 is 13 amino acids long. The sample holds a few counts of this clonotype. The TCR sequence derives from a girl aged 2-10 years with congenital amegakaryocytic thrombocytopenia, due to receive a stem cell transplant. The sequencing here drew on PBMCs, taken before TCRalphabeta/CD19-depleted stem cell transplant. J is TRBJ2-5 and V is TRBV6-5; D is undetermined. CDR3: CASSSARQETQYF. In DNA, the CDR3 is TGTGCCAGCAGTTCGGCACGCCAAGAGACCCAGTACTTC.